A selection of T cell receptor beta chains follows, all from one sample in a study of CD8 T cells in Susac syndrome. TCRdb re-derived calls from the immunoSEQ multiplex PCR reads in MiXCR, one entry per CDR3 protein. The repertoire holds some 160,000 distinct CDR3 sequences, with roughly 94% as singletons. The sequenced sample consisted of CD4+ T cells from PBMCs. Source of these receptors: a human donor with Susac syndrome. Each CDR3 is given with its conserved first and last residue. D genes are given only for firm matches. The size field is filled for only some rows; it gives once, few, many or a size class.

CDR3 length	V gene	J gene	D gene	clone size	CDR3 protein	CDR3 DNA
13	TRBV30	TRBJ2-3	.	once	CAWIGRGTDTQYF	TGTGCCTGGATCGGCAGGGGCACAGATACGCAGTATTTT
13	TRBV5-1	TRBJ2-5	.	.	CASSGEGLETQYF	TGCGCCAGCAGCGGCGAGGGTCTTGAGACCCAGTACTTC
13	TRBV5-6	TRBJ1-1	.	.	CASSLLGRDEAFF	TGTGCCAGCAGCTTGTTGGGGAGGGATGAAGCTTTCTTT
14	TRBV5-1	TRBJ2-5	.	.	CASSLGGARETQYF	TGCGCCAGCAGCTTGGGGGGGGCGCGTGAGACCCAGTACTTC
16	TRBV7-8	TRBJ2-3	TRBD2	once	CASSSGGDRNTDTQYF	TGTGCCAGCAGTTCCGGGGGGGACCGCAACACAGATACGCAGTATTTT
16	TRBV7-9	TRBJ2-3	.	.	CASSSALKGGADTQYF	TGTGCCAGCAGTTCAGCCCTGAAGGGGGGAGCGGATACGCAGTATTTT
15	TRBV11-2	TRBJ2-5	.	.	CASSLRGAGGETQYF	TGTGCCAGCAGCCTAAGGGGAGCAGGGGGGGAGACCCAGTACTTC
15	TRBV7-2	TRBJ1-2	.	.	CASSLARRVAYGYTF	TGTGCCAGCAGCTTAGCTCGACGGGTGGCGTATGGCTACACCTTC
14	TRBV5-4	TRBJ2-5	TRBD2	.	CASSSGTSAETQYF	TGTGCCAGCAGCTCCGGGACTAGCGCAGAGACCCAGTACTTC
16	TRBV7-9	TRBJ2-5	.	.	CASSSVPLTFGETQYF	TGTGCCAGCAGCTCCGTCCCACTCACATTCGGCGAGACCCAGTACTTC
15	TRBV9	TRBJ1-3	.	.	CASSRQRSAGNTIYF	TGTGCCAGCAGCCGACAGCGGTCCGCTGGAAACACCATATATTTT
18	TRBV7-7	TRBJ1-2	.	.	CASSCKLETGIFRYGYTF	TGTGCTAGCAGCTGTAAGCTCGAGACAGGAATTTTCCGCTATGGCTACACCTTC
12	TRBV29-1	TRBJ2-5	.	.	CSAQGLQETQYF	TGCAGCGCACAGGGACTCCAAGAGACCCAGTACTTC
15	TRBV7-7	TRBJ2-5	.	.	CASSATMTSTETQYF	TGTGCTAGCAGCGCGACTATGACTAGTACAGAGACCCAGTACTTC
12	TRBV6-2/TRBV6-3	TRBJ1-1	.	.	CASSYKGTEAFF	TGTGCCAGCAGTTACAAGGGCACTGAAGCTTTCTTT
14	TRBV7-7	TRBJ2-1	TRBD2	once	CASSTGLAPNEQFF	TGTGCTAGCAGCACGGGACTAGCTCCCAATGAGCAGTTCTTC
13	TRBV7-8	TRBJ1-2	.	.	CAAGMGSIYGYTF	TGTGCCGCTGGGATGGGTTCAATCTATGGCTACACCTTC
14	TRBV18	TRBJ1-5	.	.	CASSPLQSNQPQHF	TGTGCCAGCTCACCGTTACAGTCCAATCAGCCCCAGCATTTT
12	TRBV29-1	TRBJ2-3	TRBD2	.	CSGSGGDDTQYF	TGCAGCGGTTCGGGGGGGGATGATACGCAGTATTTT
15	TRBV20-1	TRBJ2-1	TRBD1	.	CSASRTGGAYNEQFF	TGCAGTGCATCACGGACAGGGGGCGCCTACAATGAGCAGTTCTTC
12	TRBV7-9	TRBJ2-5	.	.	CASNGAGGAQYF	TGTGCCAGCAACGGGGCCGGCGGGGCCCAGTACTTC
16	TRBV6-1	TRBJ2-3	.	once	CASRFDFRGRGDTQYF	TGTGCCAGCAGATTCGACTTCCGGGGTCGGGGAGATACGCAGTATTTT
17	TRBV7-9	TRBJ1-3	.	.	CASSLEAVKQRGNTIYF	TGTGCCAGCAGCTTAGAAGCCGTTAAACAGCGAGGAAACACCATATATTTT
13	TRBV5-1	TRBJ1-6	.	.	CASRPTDNSPLHF	TGCGCCAGCCGCCCGACCGACAATTCACCCCTCCACTTT
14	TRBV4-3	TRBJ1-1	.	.	CASSQDSDGTEAFF	TGCGCCAGCAGCCAAGATAGTGACGGGACTGAAGCTTTCTTT
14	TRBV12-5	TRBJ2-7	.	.	CASGLRGRSYEQYF	TGTGCTAGTGGCTTGAGGGGGAGATCCTACGAGCAGTACTTC
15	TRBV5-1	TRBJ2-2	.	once	CASHLGGQNTGELFF	TGCGCCAGCCACTTGGGGGGCCAGAACACCGGGGAGCTGTTTTTT
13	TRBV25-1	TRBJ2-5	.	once	CASSELDQETQYF	TGTGCCAGCAGTGAATTAGACCAAGAGACCCAGTACTTC
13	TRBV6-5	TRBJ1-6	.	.	CASSTRRDSPLHF	TGTGCCAGCAGCACCCGCCGGGATTCACCCCTCCACTTT
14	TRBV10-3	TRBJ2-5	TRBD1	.	CAISAGQGAETQYF	TGTGCCATCAGTGCGGGACAGGGGGCAGAGACCCAGTACTTC
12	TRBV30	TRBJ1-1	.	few	CAGLRVNTEAFF	TGTGCCGGTCTCAGGGTGAACACTGAAGCTTTCTTT
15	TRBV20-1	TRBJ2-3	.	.	CSATHARARTYTQYF	TGCAGTGCTACCCACGCCCGGGCGCGGACTTATACGCAGTATTTT
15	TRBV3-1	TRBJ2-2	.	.	CASSDDTRNTGELFF	TGTGCCAGCAGCGACGACACCAGGAACACCGGGGAGCTGTTTTTT
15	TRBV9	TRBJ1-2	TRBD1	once	CASSGGQGINYGYTF	TGTGCCAGCAGCGGTGGACAGGGGATAAACTATGGCTACACCTTC
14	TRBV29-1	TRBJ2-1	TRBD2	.	CSVESTSGGGEQFF	TGCAGCGTTGAGTCGACTAGCGGGGGGGGTGAGCAGTTCTTC
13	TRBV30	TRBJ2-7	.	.	CAWSDRFSYEQYF	TGTGCCTGGAGTGACAGGTTTTCCTACGAGCAGTACTTC
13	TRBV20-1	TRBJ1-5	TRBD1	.	CSASRTGDQPQHF	TGCAGTGCTAGTCGGACAGGGGACCAGCCCCAGCATTTT
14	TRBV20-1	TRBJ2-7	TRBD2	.	CSARDGRGGYEQYF	TGCAGTGCTAGAGATGGGCGGGGGGGATACGAGCAGTACTTC
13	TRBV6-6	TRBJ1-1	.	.	CAIFSSANTEAFF	TGTGCCATTTTTTCATCGGCGAACACTGAAGCTTTCTTT
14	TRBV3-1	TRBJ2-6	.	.	CASSQGRGANVLTF	TGTGCCAGCAGCCAAGGGAGGGGGGCCAACGTCCTGACTTTC
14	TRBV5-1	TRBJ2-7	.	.	CASSLAGQGYEQYF	TGCGCCAGCAGCTTGGCCGGGCAGGGGTACGAGCAGTACTTC
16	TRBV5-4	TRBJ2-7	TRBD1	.	CASSLDQLGQGHEQYF	TGTGCCAGCAGCTTGGATCAACTCGGACAGGGGCACGAGCAGTACTTC
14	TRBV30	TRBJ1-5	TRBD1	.	CAWGTGHSNQPQHF	TGTGCCTGGGGGACAGGGCATAGCAATCAGCCCCAGCATTTT
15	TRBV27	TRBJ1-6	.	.	CASSPLRSYNSPLHF	TGTGCCAGCAGCCCCCTACGGTCCTATAATTCACCCCTCCACTTT
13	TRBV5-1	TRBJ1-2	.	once	CASSLDGGGGYTF	TGCGCCAGCAGCTTGGACGGGGGAGGTGGCTACACCTTC
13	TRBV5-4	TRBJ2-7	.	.	CAYVRPSSYEQYF	TGTGCCTATGTCCGGCCAAGTTCCTACGAGCAGTACTTC